Listed below are T cell receptor beta chains from one sample, sequenced in a study of shared clonotypes between healthy human individuals. Some clones are missing from TCRdb's copy, which holds only in-frame ones; the method was immunoSEQ multiplex PCR. The table records some 200,000 clones, 50% to 75% of them present only once. Specimen: memory CD4+ T cells sorted from blood. Receptor source: a man aged 25 to 45 in good health. The CDR3 runs from the conserved cysteine through the conserved F or W.

TRBV9 CASSDGTTEAFF
TRBV6-6 CASSWVTGELFF
TRBV28 CASSLDRGGYNEQFF
TRBV11-2 CASSLAPGRVNGTQYF
TRBV7-2 CASTQQGGGQPQHF
TRBV18 CASSGELAHNEQFF
TRBV6-6 CASSALIAPEAFF
TRBV2 CASSPTQGSYEQYF
TRBV5-5 CASTKMGPNTGELFF
TRBV2 CASSFPGAGQETQYF
TRBV14 CASSQDRGARAKNIQYF
TRBV5-4 CASSLGGEALNEQFF
TRBV28 CASRGTALNYGYTF
TRBV5-6 CASRKGLVGPDTQYF
TRBV7-9 CASSFGGQETQYF
TRBV19 CASSLKKGSYEQYF
TRBV2 CASQGGLGQPQHF
TRBV5-4 CASSANRGLSTGELFF
TRBV6-1 CASSGKMQGETQYF
TRBV6-1 CASSEVGGVDGYTF
TRBV6-6 CASQGGNTEAFF
TRBV6-5 CASSYGLGVGEKLFF
TRBV7-2 CASSSWRGGYNEQFF
TRBV28 CASQRYEQYF
TRBV6-4 CASTHGGGCTYNEQFF
TRBV7-6 CASSLFTSGISRETQYF
TRBV5-4 CASSLDVGEQFF
TRBV29-1 CSALTGVEETQYF
TRBV5-4 CASSLGGPVNTEAFF
TRBV12-1 CVWHYEQYF
TRBV2 CARGTSGGSETQYF
TRBV10-3 CAITADTDTQYF
TRBV11-2 CASSSPVGAAREQFF
TRBV18 CASSLTVANTGELFF
TRBV5-4 CASSWDRADTGELFF
TRBV5-1 CASSLDSEKGTQYF
TRBV7-2 CASSSLAGADTQYF
TRBV6-5 CASSGDRTYEQYF
TRBV19 CASSLRTGRQETQYF
TRBV29-1 CSVEGPSGLNTGELFF
TRBV2 CASSGDYPYEQYF
TRBV19 CASSISGYVKNEQFF
TRBV5-1 CASTAGTGNQPQHF
TRBV7-2 CASSSRAYNEQFF
TRBV6-5 CASSYSPGQPQHF
TRBV23-1 CASSHTLPRDRVDEQFF
TRBV19 CASREANYGYTF